This record looks at one T cell receptor beta chain sequence and its context. Its cognate antigen is unknown. At minimum, one pre-ART and two post-ART PBMC samples were obtained from each donor. In the United States, treatment was given to all participants with HIV. This entry is derived from a study of long-term antiretroviral therapy in people with HIV. Overall study context: About a decade before 2015, the earliest samples were taken when ART was typically delayed. Whole-study findings and limits: HIV repertoires spanned tighter CDR3 length ranges than controls did.

The CDR3 length is 15 residues. CDR1 is SGHRS and CDR2 is YFSETQ in the germline V gene. V lost 1 base to trimming and J lost 5 bases, with 13 bases between them. The run of the v3.0 immunoSEQ assay was at survey level. Profiled with immunoSEQ multiplex PCR; TCRdb holds only in-frame clones, not every one. In the table there are over 30,000 clones, about nine tenths of which are singletons. The sequenced sample was unsorted PBMCs, obtained 1.2 years after starting antiretroviral therapy. This receptor was identified in a woman between 50 and 59 years old with HIV. This chain joins TRBV5-1 and TRBJ2-1; D is unclear. The CDR3 region has the DNA TGCGCCAGCAGCTTGTTCGGACCGCCCAACAATGAGCAGTTCTTC. Translation gives CASSLFGPPNNEQFF.